Below, 7 T cell receptor beta chains from the same sample are listed, as sequenced in a study of blood T cell repertoires in COVID-19. Profiling relied on immunoSEQ multiplex PCR, and the TCRdb table lists in-frame clones only, not all of them. The data hold about 110,000 clones, with about 79% observed a single time. Sequenced sample: peripheral blood. These receptors were collected from a woman aged 80 or over with active or convalescent COVID-19.

The chain carries TRBV6-2 or TRBV6-3 and TRBJ2-6, with 9 bases lining up with TRBD1. Germline CDR1 MNHEY, CDR2 SVGEGT. Trimming cost V 4 bases and J 1 base; bases outside gene matches: 8. The CDR3 is 18 amino acids. CDR3 nucleotides: TGTGCCAGCAGTTCCTCAGGGACAGGGATATCTGGGGCCAACGTCCTGACTTTC. It translates to CASSSSGTGISGANVLTF.

The V and J genes are TRBV7-8 and TRBJ1-3; D unclear. This CDR3 is 17 amino acids long. V gave up 5 bases and J gave up 4 bases, with 21 bases separating them. Germline V lookup: CDR1 SGHVS, CDR2 FQNEAQ. As DNA, the CDR3 is TGTGCCAGCAGCCTCGAACATATTAACCAGCGGGGAAACACCATATATTTT. Protein: CASSLEHINQRGNTIYF.

The CDR3 reads CASSDSGGYNEQFF. As DNA, the CDR3 is TGTGCCAGCAGTGACTCGGGGGGCTACAATGAGCAGTTCTTC. The rearrangement joins TRBV6-4 to TRBJ2-1, with D perhaps matching TRBD2 (6 bases). This CDR3 spans 14 amino acids. Germline CDR1 MRHNA, CDR2 SNTAGT. Trimming pared 0 bases from V and 3 bases from J, leaving 6 bases between.

The V and J genes are TRBV5-1 and TRBJ2-3; no clear D gene. From germline, CDR1 is SGHRS and CDR2 YFSETQ. The CDR3 spans 13 residues. Trimming took 5 bases from V and 5 from J, leaving 12 bases between them. The CDR3 sequence is CASRNQFRDTQYF. CDR3 DNA sequence: TGCGCCAGCAGGAACCAGTTTCGAGATACGCAGTATTTT.

This clone came up once. Sequence at one end of the junction differs from germline and may be a read error. The chain is built from TRBV5-1 and TRBJ2-1, with 7 bases lining up with TRBD2. This CDR3 is built from 16 residues. Germline V gives CDR1 SGHRS, CDR2 YFSETQ. CDR3 sequence: CASSLEAGPSYNEQFF. Written as DNA, the CDR3 is TGCGCCAGCAGTTTGGAAGCGGGACCTTCCTACAATGAGCAGTTCTTC.

The chain recombines TRBV3-1 (or the pseudogene TRBV3-2) with TRBJ1-4; possibly TRBD1 for D (6 bases). CDR1 is LGHDT, CDR2 YNNKEL, per germline (reference sequence). The CDR3 spans 13 residues. V lost 6 bases and J 7 bases, leaving 12 bases between the germline ends. The DNA of the CDR3 is TGTGCCAGCAGAAGGACAGCCGGTGAAAAACTGTTTTTT. Translating it yields CASRRTAGEKLFF.

Regarding this clone: An end of the junction differs from the germline gene, which may be a read error. The CDR3 nucleotides are TGTGTCAGCCGACAGAACACTGAAGCTTTCTTT. Protein: CVSRQNTEAFF. The chain is built from TRBV29-1 and TRBJ1-1, with D uncertain. The CDR3 is 11 amino acids. Germline-derived CDR1 and CDR2 are SQVTM and ANQGSEA.